Sequencing of this T cell receptor beta chain was carried out in a study of response to subunit inactivated influenza vaccine. In TCRdb, the RT-PCR reads were re-called with MiXCR into one record per CDR3 protein. The sample contains 300,000 to 350,000 distinct CDR3 sequences, about 20% of which appear only once. For this clonotype: What it binds is not known.

The trim removed 5 bases at V and 3 bases at J, leaving 3 bases unmatched. This CDR3 region has 13 residues. Germline V lookup: CDR1 DFQATT, CDR2 SNEGSKA (reference sequence). Overall study findings and caveats: The authors put forward the suggestion that each seasonal influenza vaccination may bring in only a limited number of new T cells.

The chain joins TRBV20-1 to TRBJ1-5, with TRBD1 matching over 8 bases. The sample consisted of PBMCs from blood, taken about 20 months after vaccination. This clonotype originated in a man in his fifties or sixties who received an inactivated influenza vaccine. CDR3 residues: CSAQGAFNQPQHF. Written as DNA, the CDR3 is TGCAGTGCTCAGGGGGCTTTCAATCAGCCCCAGCATTTT.